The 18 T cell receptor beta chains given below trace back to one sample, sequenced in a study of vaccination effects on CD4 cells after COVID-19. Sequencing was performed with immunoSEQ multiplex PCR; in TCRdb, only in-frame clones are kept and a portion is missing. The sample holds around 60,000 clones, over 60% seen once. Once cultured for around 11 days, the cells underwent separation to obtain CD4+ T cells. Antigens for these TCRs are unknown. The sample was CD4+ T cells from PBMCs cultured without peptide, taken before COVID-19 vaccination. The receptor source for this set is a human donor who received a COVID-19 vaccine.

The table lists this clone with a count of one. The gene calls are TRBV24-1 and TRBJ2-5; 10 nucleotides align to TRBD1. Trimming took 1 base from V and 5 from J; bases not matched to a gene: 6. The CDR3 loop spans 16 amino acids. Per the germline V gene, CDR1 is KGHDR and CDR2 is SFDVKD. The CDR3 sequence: CATSDFETGGAETQYF. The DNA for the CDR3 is TGTGCCACCAGTGATTTTGAGACAGGGGGCGCGGAGACCCAGTACTTC.

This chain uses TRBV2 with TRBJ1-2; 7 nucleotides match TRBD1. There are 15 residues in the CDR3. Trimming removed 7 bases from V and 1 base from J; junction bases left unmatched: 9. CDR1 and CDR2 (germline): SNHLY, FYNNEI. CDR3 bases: TGTGCCAGCATGTTGGGACAGAATTATAACTATGGCTACACCTTC. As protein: CASMLGQNYNYGYTF. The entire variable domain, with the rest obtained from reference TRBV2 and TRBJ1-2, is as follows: EPEVTQTPSHQVTQMGQEVILRCVPISNHLYFYWYRQILGQKVEFLVSFYNNEISEKSEIFDDQFSVERPDGSNFTLKIRSTKLEDSAMYFCASMLGQNYNYGYTFGSGTRLTVV.

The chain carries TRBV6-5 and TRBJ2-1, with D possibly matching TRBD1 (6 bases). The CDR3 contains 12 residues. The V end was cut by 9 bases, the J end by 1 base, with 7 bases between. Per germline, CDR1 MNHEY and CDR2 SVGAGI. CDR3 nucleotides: TGTGCCAGTGGACAGTCCTACAATGAGCAGTTCTTC. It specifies CASGQSYNEQFF.

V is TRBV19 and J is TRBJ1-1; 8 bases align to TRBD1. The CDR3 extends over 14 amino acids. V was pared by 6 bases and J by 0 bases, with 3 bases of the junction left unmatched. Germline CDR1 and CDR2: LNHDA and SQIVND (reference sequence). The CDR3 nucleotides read TGTGCCAGTAGCAGACAGGGGTTGAACACTGAAGCTTTCTTT. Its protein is CASSRQGLNTEAFF.

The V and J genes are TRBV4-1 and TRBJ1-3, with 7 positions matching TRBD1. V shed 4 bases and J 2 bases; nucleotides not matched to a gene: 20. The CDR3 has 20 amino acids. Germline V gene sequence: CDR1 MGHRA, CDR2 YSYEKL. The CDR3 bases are TGCGCCAGCAGCCGCCAAACCGGGACAGACCCGGGGGGCCCTGGAAACACCATATATTTT. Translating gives CASSRQTGTDPGGPGNTIYF.

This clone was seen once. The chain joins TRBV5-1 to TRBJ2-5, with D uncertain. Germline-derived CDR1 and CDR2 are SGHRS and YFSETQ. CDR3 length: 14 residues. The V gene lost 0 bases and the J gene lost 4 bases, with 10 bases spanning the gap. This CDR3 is CASSLDYVGETQYF. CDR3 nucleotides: TGCGCCAGCAGCTTGGACTACGTAGGAGAGACCCAGTACTTC.

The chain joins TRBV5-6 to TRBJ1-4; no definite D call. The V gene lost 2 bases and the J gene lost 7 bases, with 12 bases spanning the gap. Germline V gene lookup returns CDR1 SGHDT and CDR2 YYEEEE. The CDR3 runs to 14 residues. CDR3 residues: CASSFGLVGEKLFF. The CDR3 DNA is TGTGCCAGCAGCTTCGGGTTAGTCGGTGAAAAACTGTTTTTT.

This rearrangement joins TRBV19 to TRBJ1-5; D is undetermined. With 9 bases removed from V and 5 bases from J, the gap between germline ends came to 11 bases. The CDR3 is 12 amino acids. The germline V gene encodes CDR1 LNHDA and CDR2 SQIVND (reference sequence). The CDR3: CASHSGHQPQHF. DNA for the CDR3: TGTGCCAGCCACAGTGGACATCAGCCCCAGCATTTT.

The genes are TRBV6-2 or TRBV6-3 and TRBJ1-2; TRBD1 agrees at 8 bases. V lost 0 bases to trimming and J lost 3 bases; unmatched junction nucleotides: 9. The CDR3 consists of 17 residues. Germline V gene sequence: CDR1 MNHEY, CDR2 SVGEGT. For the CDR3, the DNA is TGTGCCAGCAGTTACTCGTCAGGGGGCTTCGGCGACTATGGCTACACCTTC. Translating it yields CASSYSSGGFGDYGYTF.

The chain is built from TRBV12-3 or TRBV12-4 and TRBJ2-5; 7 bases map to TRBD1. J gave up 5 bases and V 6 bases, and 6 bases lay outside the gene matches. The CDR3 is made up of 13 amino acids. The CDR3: CASRPTGAETQYF. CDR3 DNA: TGTGCCAGCAGACCCACAGGGGCCGAGACCCAGTACTTC.

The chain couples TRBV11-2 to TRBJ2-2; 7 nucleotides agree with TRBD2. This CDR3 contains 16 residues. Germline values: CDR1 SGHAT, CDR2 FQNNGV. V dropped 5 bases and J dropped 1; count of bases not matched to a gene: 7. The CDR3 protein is CASSQTGGLNTGELFF. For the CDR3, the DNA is TGTGCCAGCAGCCAAACGGGGGGACTGAACACCGGGGAGCTGTTTTTT.

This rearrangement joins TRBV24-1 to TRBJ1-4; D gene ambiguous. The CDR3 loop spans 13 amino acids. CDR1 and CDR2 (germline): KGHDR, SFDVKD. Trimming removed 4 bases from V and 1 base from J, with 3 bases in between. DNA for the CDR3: TGTGCCACCAGTGAGGGAACTAATGAAAAACTGTTTTTT. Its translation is CATSEGTNEKLFF.

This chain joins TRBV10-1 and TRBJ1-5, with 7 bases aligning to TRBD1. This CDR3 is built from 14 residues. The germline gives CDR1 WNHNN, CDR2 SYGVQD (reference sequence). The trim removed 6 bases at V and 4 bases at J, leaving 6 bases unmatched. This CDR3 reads CASSPGTANQPQHF. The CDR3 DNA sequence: TGCGCCAGCAGCCCCGGGACAGCTAATCAGCCCCAGCATTTT.

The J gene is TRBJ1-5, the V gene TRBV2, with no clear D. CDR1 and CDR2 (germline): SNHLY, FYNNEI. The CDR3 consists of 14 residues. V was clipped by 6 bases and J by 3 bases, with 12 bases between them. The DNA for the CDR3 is TGTGCCAGCAGGGGGAGTAGTTACAATCAGCCCCAGCATTTT. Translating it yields CASRGSSYNQPQHF.

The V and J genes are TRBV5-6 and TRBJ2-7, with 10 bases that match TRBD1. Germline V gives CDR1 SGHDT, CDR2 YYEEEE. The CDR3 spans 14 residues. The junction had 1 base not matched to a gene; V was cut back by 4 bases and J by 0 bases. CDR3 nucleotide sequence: TGTGCCAGCAGCGGGACAGGGGACTCCTACGAGCAGTACGTC. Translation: CASSGTGDSYEQYV.

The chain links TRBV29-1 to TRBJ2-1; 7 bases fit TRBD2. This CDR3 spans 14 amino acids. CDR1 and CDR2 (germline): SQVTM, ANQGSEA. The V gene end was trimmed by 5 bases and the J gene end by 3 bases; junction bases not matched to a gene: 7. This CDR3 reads CSVQRDFDYNEQFF. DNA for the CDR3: TGCAGCGTTCAGCGGGACTTTGACTACAATGAGCAGTTCTTC.

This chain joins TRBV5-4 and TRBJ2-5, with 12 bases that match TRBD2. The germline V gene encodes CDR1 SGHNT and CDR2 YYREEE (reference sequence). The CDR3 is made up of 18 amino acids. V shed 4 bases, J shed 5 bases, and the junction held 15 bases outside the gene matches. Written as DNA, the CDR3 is TGTGCCAGCAGCCCCGCAGAGGGGCTAGCGGGGGGGTTGGAGACCCAGTACTTC. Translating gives CASSPAEGLAGGLETQYF.

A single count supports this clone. CDR3 DNA sequence: TGTGCCAGTAGTATAGATTCGGACGGGGGGCTGAAGTATTTT. Encoded protein: CASSIDSDGGLKYF. This sequence joins TRBV19 and TRBJ2-3, with TRBD2 as a possible D gene (7 bases). V lost 0 bases, J lost 13 bases, and 17 bases lay in between. The CDR3 length is 14 residues. Germline CDR1 LNHDA, CDR2 SQIVND (reference sequence).